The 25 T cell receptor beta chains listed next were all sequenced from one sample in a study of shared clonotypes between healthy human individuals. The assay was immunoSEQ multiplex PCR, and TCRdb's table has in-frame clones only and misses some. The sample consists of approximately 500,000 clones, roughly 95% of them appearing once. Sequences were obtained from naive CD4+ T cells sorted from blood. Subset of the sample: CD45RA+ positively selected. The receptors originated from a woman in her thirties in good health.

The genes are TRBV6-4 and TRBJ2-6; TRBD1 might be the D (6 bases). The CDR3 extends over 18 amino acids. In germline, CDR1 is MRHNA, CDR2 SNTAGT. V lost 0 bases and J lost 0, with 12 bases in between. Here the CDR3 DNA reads TGTGCCAGCAGTGACTCGGGCAGGGGAAACTCTGGGGCCAACGTCCTGACTTTC. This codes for CASSDSGRGNSGANVLTF.

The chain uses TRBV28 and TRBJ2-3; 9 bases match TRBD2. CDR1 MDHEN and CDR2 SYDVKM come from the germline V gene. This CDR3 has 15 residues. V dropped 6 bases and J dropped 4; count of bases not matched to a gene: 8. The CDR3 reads CASSPFSGRADTQYF. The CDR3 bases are TGTGCCAGCAGCCCCTTTAGCGGGAGAGCAGATACGCAGTATTTT.

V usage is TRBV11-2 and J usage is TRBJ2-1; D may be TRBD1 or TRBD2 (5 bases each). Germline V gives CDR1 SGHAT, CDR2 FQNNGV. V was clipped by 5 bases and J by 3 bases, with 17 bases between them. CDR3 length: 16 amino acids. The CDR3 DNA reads TGTGCCAGCAGCCCGGAGAGGGACGGAAGCTACAATGAGCAGTTCTTC. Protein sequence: CASSPERDGSYNEQFF. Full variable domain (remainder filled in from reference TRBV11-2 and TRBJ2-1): EAGVAQSPRYKIIEKRQSVAFWCNPISGHATLYWYQQILGQGPKLLIQFQNNGVVDDSQLPKDRFSAERLKGVDSTLKIQPAKLEDSAVYLCASSPERDGSYNEQFFGPGTRLTVL.

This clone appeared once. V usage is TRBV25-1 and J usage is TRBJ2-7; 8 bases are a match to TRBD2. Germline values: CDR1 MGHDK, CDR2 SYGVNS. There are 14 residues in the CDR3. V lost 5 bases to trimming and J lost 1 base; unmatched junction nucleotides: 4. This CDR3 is CASSLAGKSYEQYF. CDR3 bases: TGTGCCAGCAGTTTAGCGGGAAAGTCCTACGAGCAGTACTTC.

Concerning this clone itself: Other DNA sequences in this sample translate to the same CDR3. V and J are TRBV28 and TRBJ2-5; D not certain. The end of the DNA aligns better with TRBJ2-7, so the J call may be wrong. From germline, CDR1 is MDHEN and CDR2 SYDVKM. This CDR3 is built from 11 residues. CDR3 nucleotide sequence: TGTGCCAGCAGCCTTAGATACGAGCAGTACTTC. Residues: CASSLRYEQYF.

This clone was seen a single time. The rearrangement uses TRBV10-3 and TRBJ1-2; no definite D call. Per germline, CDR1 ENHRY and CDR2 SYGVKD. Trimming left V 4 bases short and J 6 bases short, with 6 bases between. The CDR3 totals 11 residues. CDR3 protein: CAISGEDGYTF. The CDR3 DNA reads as TGTGCCATCAGTGGAGAAGATGGCTACACCTTC.

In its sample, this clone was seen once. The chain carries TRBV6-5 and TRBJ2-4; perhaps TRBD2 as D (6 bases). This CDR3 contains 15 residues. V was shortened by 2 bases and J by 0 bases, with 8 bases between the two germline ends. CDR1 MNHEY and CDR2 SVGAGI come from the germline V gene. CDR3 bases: TGTGCCAGCAGTTACGCGGGGAGAGCCAAAAACATTCAGTACTTC. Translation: CASSYAGRAKNIQYF.

CDR3 nucleotides: TGTGCCAGCTCACCACCTTCTGGAGACTACAATGAGCAGTTCTTC. Residues: CASSPPSGDYNEQFF. The chain links TRBV18 to TRBJ2-1; D remains ambiguous. Germline V gives CDR1 KGHSH, CDR2 LQKENI. V was shortened by 0 bases and J by 3 bases, with 9 bases between the two germline ends. The CDR3 sequence is 15 residues long.

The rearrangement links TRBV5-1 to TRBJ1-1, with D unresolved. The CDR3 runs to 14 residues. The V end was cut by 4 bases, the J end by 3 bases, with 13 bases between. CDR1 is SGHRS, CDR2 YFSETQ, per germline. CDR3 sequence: CASSRDAADTEAFF. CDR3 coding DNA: TGCGCCAGCAGCCGCGACGCGGCCGACACTGAAGCTTTCTTT.

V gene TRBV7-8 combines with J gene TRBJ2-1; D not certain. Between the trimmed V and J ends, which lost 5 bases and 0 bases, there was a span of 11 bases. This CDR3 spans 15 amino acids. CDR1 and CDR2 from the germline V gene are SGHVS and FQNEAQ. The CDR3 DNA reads TGTGCCAGCAGCGGTTCGGAGAGCTCCTACAATGAGCAGTTCTTC. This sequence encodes CASSGSESSYNEQFF.

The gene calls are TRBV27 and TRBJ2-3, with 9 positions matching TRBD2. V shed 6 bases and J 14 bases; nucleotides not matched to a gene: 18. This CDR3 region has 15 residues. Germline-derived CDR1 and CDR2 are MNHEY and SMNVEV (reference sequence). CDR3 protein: CASRSLASGNVVGYF. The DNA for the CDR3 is TGTGCCAGCAGATCGTTGGCTAGCGGGAACGTCGTTGGGTATTTT.

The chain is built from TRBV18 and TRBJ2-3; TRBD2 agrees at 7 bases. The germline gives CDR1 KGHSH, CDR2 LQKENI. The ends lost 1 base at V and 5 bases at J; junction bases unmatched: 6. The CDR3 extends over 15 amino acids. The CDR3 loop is CASSPLAGAGDTQYF. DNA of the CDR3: TGTGCCAGCTCACCACTAGCGGGTGCGGGAGATACGCAGTATTTT.

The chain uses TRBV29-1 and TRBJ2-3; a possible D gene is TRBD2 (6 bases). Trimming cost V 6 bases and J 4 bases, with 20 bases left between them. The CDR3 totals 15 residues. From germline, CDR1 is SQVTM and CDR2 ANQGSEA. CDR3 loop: CSVLRGGNSPDTQYF. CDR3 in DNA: TGCAGCGTCTTAAGGGGCGGGAACAGTCCAGATACGCAGTATTTT.

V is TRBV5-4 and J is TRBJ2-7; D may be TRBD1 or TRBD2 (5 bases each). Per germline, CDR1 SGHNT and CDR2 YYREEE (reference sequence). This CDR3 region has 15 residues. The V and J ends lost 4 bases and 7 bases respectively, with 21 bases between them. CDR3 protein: CASSPRDRSLGEQYF. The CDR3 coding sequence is TGTGCCAGCAGCCCAAGGGACCGAAGCTTAGGGGAGCAGTACTTC.

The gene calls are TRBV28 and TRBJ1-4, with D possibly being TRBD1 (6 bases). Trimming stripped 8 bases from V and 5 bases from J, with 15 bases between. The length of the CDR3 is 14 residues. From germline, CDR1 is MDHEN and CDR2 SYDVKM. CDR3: CASAIGGTNEKLFF. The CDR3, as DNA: TGTGCCAGCGCGATCGGGGGGACAAATGAAAAACTGTTTTTT.

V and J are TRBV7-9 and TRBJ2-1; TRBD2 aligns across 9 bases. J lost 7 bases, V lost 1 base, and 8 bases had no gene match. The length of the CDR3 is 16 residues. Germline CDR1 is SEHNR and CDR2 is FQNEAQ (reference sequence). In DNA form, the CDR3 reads TGTGCCAGCAGCTTAGGTAGGAGCGGGAGGTTAAATGAGCAGTTCTTC. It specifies CASSLGRSGRLNEQFF.

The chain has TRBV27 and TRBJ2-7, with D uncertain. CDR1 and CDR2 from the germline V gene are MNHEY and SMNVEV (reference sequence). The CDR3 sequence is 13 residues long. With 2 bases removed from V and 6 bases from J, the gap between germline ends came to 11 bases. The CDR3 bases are TGTGCCAGCAGTTTACGGGCCAGTGGCGAGCAGTACTTC. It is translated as CASSLRASGEQYF.

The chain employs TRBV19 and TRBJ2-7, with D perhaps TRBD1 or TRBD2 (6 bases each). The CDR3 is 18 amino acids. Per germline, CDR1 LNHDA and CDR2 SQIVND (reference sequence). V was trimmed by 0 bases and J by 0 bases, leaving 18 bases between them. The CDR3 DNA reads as TGTGCCAGTAGTATAGAGCCGTGGGGGGCCCCCAACTCCTACGAGCAGTACTTC. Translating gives CASSIEPWGAPNSYEQYF.

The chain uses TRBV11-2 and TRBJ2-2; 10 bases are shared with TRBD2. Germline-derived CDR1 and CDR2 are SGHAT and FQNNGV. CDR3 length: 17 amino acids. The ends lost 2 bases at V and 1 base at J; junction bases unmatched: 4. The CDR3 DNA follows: TGTGCCAGCAGCTTAAGACGGACTAGCGGGAACACCGGGGAGCTGTTTTTT. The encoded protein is CASSLRRTSGNTGELFF.

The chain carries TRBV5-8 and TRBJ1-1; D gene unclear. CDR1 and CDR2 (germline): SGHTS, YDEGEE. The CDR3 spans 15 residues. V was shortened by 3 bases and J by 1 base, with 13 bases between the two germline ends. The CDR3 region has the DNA TGTGCCAGCAGCTACCCGGTGGCAGGGAACACTGAAGCTTTCTTT. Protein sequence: CASSYPVAGNTEAFF. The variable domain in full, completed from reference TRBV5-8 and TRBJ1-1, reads EAGVTQSPTHLIKTRGQQATLRCSPISGHTSVYWYQQALGLGLQFLLWYDEGEERNRGNFPPRFSGRQFPNYSSELNVNALELEDSALYLCASSYPVAGNTEAFFGQGTRLTVV.

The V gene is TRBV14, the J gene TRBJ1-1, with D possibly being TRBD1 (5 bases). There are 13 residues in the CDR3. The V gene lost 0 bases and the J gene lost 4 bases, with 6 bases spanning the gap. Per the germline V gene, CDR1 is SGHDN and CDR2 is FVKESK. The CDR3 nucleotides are TGTGCCAGCAGCCAAGATAGGGGCACTGAAGCTTTCTTT. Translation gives CASSQDRGTEAFF.

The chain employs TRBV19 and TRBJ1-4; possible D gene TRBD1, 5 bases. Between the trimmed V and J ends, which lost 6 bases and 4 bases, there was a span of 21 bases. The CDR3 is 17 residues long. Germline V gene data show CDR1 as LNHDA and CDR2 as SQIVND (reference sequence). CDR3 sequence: CASRRTGARILNEKLFF. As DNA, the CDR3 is TGTGCCAGTAGACGCACCGGGGCGCGAATCCTTAATGAAAAACTGTTTTTT.

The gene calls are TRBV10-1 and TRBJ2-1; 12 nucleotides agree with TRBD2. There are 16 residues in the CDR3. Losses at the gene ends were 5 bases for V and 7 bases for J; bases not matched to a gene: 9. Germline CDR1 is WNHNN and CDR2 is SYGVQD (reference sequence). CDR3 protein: CASSTWTSGTINEQFF. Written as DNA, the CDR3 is TGCGCCAGCAGTACATGGACTAGCGGGACGATAAATGAGCAGTTCTTC.

In DNA form, the CDR3 reads TGTGCCAGCAGCGGACCGTACCTCCGGAGGGAGACCCAGTACTTC. Translation gives CASSGPYLRRETQYF. The chain carries TRBV5-6 and TRBJ2-5; weak D call: TRBD2 (5 bases). Trimming stripped 4 bases from V and 5 bases from J, with 18 bases between. The germline V gene encodes CDR1 SGHDT and CDR2 YYEEEE. The CDR3 is 15 amino acids.

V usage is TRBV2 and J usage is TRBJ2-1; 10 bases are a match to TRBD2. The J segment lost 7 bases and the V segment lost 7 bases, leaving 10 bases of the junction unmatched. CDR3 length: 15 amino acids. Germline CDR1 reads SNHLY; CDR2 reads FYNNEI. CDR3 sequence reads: CASTPTSGPLNEQFF. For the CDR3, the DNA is TGTGCCAGCACACCGACTAGCGGGCCACTGAATGAGCAGTTCTTC.